This T cell receptor beta chain is from a study of read filtering for tumor transcriptome and immune sequencing (dated by TCRdb to 2020 to 2021). Describing the broader study: The cohort had 17 male and 15 or so female patients with a mean age of roughly 66 years, ranging from roughly 45 to 90. After DNase treatment, whole-transcriptome libraries were prepared using the TruSeq RNA Access Library Prep Kit. A main aim was a read-filtering strategy for immune repertoire data, specifically whether clonotypes supported by a single read should be removed. TCR-region mapped reads per sample ranged from about 4.05 to 10.27 million with IR-seq versus only roughly 80 to 1273 with RNA-seq. The study compared TCR repertoires from targeted immune repertoire sequencing and bulk whole-transcriptome sequencing run on the same bone marrow samples. By revised international staging, eight or nine patients were R-ISS I, about 16 were R-ISS II and 6 or 7 were R-ISS III. Paper-wide results and their limitations: Single-read clonotypes made up roughly four fifths of clonotypes but 3% to 4% of total reads in IR-seq, and 70% to 75% of clonotypes and roughly 45% of reads in RNA-seq. Compared with RNA-seq, IR-seq captured clonotypes at much higher depth and more reliably, and a smaller IR-seq throughput was enough to identify most shared clonotypes. The correlation between IR-seq and RNA-seq shared clonotype proportions rose when single-read clonotypes were removed. The sorted CD138-negative fraction was a mixed bone marrow immune population, not purified T cells.

As to this clonotype: Its antigen is not yet known. No clone much larger than this one lies a single base away; base qualities are absent.

Every patient had bone marrow sampled at the time of active disease. Ficoll-Hypaque density gradient centrifugation was used to isolate the bone marrow mononuclear cells. Myeloma plasma cells were removed and CD138-negative cells were collected by negative selection after labeling with CD138 magnetic microbeads on a MACS separator. Flow cytometry on an Attune NxT with CD138 antibodies was used to check the purity of the isolated cells. TRIzol reagent was used to extract total RNA, and a NanoDrop spectrophotometer was used to quantify the extracted RNA. Paired RNA-seq and IR-seq were performed on the CD138-negative bone marrow sample of each patient. TCR libraries were constructed from approximately 0.4 ug RNA using the Immunoverse kit, and molecular barcoded adaptors covering alpha/delta and beta/gamma chains were employed. TCR library preparation used the same RNA that went into transcriptome sequencing. TCR libraries were sequenced on an Illumina HiSeq 4000 with 2 x 150 cycles. From the authors' description of their analysis: With MiXCR, TCR reads were aligned to human V, D, J and C references and assembled into CDR3 clonotypes, with quality filtering and error correction included. The tcR package in R was used for analysis of clonotype counts and gene usage diversity. Raw mapping reads were checked after the RNA-seq reads had been mapped by STAR aligner version 2.5.3a onto the human GRCh37 genome. IR-seq fastq files were randomly downsampled with Seqtk 1.3 to test the effect of sequencing depth on detected clonotypes. Clones were called with MiXCR by TCRdb after fastp trimmed the public reads at Q25, and only in-frame beta chains were retained. Every CDR3 protein is listed once, alongside the most common genes and DNA of its rows. These V and J calls are TCRdb output, not the study's own analysis. The sample table shows around 44,000 distinct CDR3 sequences, and roughly an eighth are seen once. Approximately 28% of the sample belongs to the ten largest clones.

CDR1 is given as MDHEN and CDR2 as SYDVKM, both from the germline V gene. Including the terminal cysteine and phenylalanine, the CDR3 comprises 16 residues. The entry retains the CDR3 DNA only, 48 bases that are in frame from base 1. A distance of 22 bases separates the germline ends of V and J, which lose 6 bases and 7 bases respectively. The source is a donor aged 40 or over with multiple myeloma. The V and J segments used are TRBV28 and TRBJ2-1; the D gene is perhaps TRBD1 or TRBD2, each of them matching over 5 bases. Input material: a population of CD138-negative cells sorted from bone marrow. The sample's cell subset or site label is to be understood as: bone marrow mononuclear cells depleted of CD138+ plasma/myeloma cells by negative magnetic selection. The CDR3 in this case is CASRPTAGQTTNEQFF. The nucleotides are TGTGCCAGCAGGCCGACGGCAGGGCAGACTACTAATGAGCAGTTCTTC.